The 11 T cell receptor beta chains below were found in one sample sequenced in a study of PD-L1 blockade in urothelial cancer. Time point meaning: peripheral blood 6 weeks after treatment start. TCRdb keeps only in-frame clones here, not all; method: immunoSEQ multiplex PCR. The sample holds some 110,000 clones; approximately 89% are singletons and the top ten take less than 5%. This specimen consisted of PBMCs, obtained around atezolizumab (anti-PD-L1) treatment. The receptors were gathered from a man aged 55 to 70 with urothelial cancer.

In DNA form, the CDR3 reads TGTGCCAGCGGAATAGCGACTGACACAGATACGCAGTATTTT. Its protein is CASGIATDTDTQYF. The chain links TRBV7-2 to TRBJ2-3, with D perhaps TRBD2 (5 bases). Germline loops: CDR1 SGHTA, CDR2 FQGNSA. With 8 bases removed from V and 2 bases from J, the gap between germline ends came to 14 bases. CDR3 length: 14 amino acids.

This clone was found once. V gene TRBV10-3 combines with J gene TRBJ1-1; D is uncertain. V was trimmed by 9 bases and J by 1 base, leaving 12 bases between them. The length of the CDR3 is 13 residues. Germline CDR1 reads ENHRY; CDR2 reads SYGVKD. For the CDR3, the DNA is TGTGCCATTAGGTGGGCTGAGAACACTGAAGCTTTCTTT. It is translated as CAIRWAENTEAFF.

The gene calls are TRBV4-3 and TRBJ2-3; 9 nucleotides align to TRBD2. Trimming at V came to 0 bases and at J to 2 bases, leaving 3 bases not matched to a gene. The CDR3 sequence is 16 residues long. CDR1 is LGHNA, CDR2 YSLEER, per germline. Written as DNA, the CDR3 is TGCGCCAGCAGCCAAGAATTAGCGGGGGCCACAGATACGCAGTATTTT. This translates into CASSQELAGATDTQYF.

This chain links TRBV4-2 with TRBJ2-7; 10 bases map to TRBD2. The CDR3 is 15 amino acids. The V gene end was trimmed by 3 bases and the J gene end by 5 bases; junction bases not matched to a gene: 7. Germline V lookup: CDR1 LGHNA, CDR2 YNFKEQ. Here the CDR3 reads CASSHSGGRRNEQYF. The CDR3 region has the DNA TGTGCCAGCAGCCATAGCGGGGGGCGGAGGAACGAGCAGTACTTC.

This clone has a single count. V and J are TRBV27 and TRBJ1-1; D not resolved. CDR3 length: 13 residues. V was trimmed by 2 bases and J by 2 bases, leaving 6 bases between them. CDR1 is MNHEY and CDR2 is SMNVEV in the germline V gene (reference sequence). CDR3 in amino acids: CASSLQLNTEAFF. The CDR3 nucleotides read TGTGCCAGCAGTTTACAGTTAAACACTGAAGCTTTCTTT.

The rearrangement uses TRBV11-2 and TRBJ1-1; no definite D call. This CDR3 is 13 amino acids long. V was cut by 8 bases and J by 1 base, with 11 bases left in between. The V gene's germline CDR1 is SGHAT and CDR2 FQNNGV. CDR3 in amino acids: CASGSTRNTEAFF. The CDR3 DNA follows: TGTGCCAGCGGCAGTACCAGGAACACTGAAGCTTTCTTT.

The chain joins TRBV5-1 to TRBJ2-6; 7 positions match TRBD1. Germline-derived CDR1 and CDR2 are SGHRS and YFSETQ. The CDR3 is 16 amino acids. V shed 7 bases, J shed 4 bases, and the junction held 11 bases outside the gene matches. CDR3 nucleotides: TGCGCCAGCTCCGGGACAGCTCTGCCCGGGGCCAACGTCCTGACTTTC. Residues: CASSGTALPGANVLTF.

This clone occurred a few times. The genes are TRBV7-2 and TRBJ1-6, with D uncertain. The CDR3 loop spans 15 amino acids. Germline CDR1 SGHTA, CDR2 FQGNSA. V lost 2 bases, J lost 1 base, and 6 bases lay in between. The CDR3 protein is CASSLSSSYNSPLHF. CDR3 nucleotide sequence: TGTGCCAGCAGCTTATCGAGTTCCTATAATTCACCCCTCCACTTT.

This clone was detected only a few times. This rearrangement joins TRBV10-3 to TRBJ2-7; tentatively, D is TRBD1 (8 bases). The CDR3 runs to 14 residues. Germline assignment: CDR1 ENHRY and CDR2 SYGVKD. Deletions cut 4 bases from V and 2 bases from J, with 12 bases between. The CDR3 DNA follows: TGTGCCATCAGTGCACAGGGGGGGACCTACGAGCAGTACTTC. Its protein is CAISAQGGTYEQYF.

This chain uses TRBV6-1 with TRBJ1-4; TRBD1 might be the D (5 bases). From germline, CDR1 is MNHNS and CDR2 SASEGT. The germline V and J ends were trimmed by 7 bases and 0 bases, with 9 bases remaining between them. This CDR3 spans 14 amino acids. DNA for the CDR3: TGTGCCAGCACGCAGGGTTCAACTAATGAAAAACTGTTTTTT. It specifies CASTQGSTNEKLFF.

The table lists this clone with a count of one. CDR3 sequence reads: CASSPTGGTPQHF. The DNA for the CDR3 is TGTGCCAGCAGTCCGACAGGGGGGACGCCCCAGCATTTT. The V call is TRBV28, the J call TRBJ1-5, with 9 bases identical to TRBD1. After removal of 5 bases from V and 9 bases from J, the junction contained 5 bases not matched to a gene. Germline V gene data show CDR1 as MDHEN and CDR2 as SYDVKM. This CDR3 contains 13 residues.